This entry lists 4 T cell receptor beta chains sequenced from one sample in a study of blood T cell repertoires in COVID-19. Some clones are missing from TCRdb's copy, which holds only in-frame ones; the method was immunoSEQ multiplex PCR. The sample includes roughly 43,000 clones, around 87% of them seen just once. Sequenced: peripheral blood. The source of these receptors is a human donor in a cohort sampled during active COVID-19.

The chain recombines TRBV29-1 with TRBJ1-5; tentatively, D is TRBD1 (6 bases). Germline CDR1 and CDR2: SQVTM and ANQGSEA. The CDR3 length is 12 residues. V dropped 6 bases and J dropped 4 bases, with 10 bases sitting between them. CDR3 residues: CSVGGFNQPQHF. The CDR3 DNA sequence: TGCAGCGTAGGGGGTTTTAATCAGCCCCAGCATTTT.

The chain links TRBV2 to TRBJ1-1, with D possibly being TRBD1 (6 bases). The germline V gene encodes CDR1 SNHLY and CDR2 FYNNEI. The germline V and J ends were trimmed by 4 bases and 11 bases, with 11 bases remaining between them. CDR3 length equals 11 residues. For the CDR3, the DNA is TGTGCCAGCAGTGGGGACACCCACGCTTTCTTT. Protein product: CASSGDTHAFF.

CDR3 DNA: TGTGCCAGCAGTTACGACTTAGGACTAGCGGAGCAGTACTTC. Protein sequence: CASSYDLGLAEQYF. The chain joins TRBV6-5 to TRBJ2-7, with 9 bases identical to TRBD2. CDR3 length equals 14 residues. The V gene end was trimmed by 2 bases and the J gene end by 7 bases; junction bases not matched to a gene: 6. The germline gives CDR1 MNHEY, CDR2 SVGAGI.

J is TRBJ1-1 and V is TRBV7-9; 8 nucleotides line up with TRBD1. The CDR3 totals 15 residues. The germline CDR1 and CDR2 sequences are SEHNR and FQNEAQ (reference sequence). V gave up 4 bases and J gave up 4 bases; unmatched junction bases: 8. In nucleotides, the CDR3 is TGTGCCAGCAGCTCAAACAGGGGGTTGGGCACTGAAGCTTTCTTT. This translates into CASSSNRGLGTEAFF. Full variable domain (remainder filled in from reference TRBV7-9 and TRBJ1-1): DTGVSQNPRHKITKRGQNVTFRCDPISEHNRLYWYRQTLGQGPEFLTYFQNEAQLEKSRLLSDRFSAERPKGSFSTLEIQRTEQGDSAMYLCASSSNRGLGTEAFFGQGTRLTVV.